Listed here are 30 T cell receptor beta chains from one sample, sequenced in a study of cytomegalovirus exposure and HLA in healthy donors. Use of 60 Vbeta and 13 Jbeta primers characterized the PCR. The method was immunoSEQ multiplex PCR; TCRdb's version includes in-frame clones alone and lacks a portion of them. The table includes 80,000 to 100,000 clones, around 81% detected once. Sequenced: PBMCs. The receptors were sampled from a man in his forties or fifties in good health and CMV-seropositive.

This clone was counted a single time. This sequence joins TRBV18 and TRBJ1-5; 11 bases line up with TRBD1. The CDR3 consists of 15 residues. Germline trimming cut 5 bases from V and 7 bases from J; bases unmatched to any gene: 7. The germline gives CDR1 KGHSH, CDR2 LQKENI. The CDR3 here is CASSAGQGVRQPQHF. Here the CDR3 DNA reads TGTGCCAGCTCAGCGGGACAGGGGGTCCGGCAGCCCCAGCATTTT.

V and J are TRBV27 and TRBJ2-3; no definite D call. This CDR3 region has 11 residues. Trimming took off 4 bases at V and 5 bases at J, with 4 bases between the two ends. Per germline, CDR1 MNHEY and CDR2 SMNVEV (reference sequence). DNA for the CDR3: TGTGCCAGCAGTTCGGTAGATACGCAGTATTTT. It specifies CASSSVDTQYF.

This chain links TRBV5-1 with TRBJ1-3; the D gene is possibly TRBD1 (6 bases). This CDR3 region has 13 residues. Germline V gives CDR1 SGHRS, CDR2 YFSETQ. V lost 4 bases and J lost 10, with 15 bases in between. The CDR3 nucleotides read TGCGCCAGCAGCCGGGACAAGGGAGAGACCATATATTTT. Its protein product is CASSRDKGETIYF.

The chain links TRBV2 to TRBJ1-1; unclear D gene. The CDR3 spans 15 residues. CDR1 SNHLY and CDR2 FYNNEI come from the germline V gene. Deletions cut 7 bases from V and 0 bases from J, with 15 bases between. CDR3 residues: CASKIQAVMNTEAFF. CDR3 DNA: TGTGCCAGCAAAATACAAGCGGTTATGAACACTGAAGCTTTCTTT. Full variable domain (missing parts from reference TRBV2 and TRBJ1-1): EPEVTQTPSHQVTQMGQEVILRCVPISNHLYFYWYRQILGQKVEFLVSFYNNEISEKSEIFDDQFSVERPDGSNFTLKIRSTKLEDSAMYFCASKIQAVMNTEAFFGQGTRLTVV.

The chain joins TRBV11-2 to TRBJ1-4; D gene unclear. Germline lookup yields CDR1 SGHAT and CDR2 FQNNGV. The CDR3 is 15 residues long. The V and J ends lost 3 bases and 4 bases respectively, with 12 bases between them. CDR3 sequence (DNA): TGTGCCAGCAGCTTCCTACAGTCCCTTAATGAAAAACTGTTTTTT. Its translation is CASSFLQSLNEKLFF.

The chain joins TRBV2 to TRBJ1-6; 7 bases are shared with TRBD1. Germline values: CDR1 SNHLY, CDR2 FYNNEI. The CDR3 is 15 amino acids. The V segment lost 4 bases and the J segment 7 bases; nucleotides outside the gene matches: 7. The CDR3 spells CASSVRTGANSPLHF. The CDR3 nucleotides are TGTGCCAGCAGTGTCCGGACAGGCGCGAATTCACCCCTCCACTTT. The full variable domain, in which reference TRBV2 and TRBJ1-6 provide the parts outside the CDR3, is EPEVTQTPSHQVTQMGQEVILRCVPISNHLYFYWYRQILGQKVEFLVSFYNNEISEKSEIFDDQFSVERPDGSNFTLKIRSTKLEDSAMYFCASSVRTGANSPLHFGNGTRLTVT.

DNA of the CDR3: TGCGCCAGCAGCCAGTGGGACTTCTACAATGAGCAGTTCTTC. Encoded protein: CASSQWDFYNEQFF. The chain uses TRBV5-1 and TRBJ2-1; TRBD2 might be the D (6 bases). The CDR3 runs 14 residues. V was clipped by 4 bases and J by 3 bases, with 11 bases between them. Germline CDR1 is SGHRS and CDR2 is YFSETQ.

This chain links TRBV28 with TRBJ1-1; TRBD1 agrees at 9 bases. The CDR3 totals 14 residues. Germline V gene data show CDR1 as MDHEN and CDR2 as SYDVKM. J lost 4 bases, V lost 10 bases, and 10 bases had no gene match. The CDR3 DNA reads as TGTGCCATAACCCCGGGACAGGGAGGCACTGAAGCTTTCTTT. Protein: CAITPGQGGTEAFF. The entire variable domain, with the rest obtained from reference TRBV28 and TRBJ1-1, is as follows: DVKVTQSSRYLVKRTGEKVFLECVQDMDHENMFWYRQDPGLGLRLIYFSYDVKMKEKGDIPEGYSVSREKKERFSLILESASTNQTSMYLCAITPGQGGTEAFFGQGTRLTVV.

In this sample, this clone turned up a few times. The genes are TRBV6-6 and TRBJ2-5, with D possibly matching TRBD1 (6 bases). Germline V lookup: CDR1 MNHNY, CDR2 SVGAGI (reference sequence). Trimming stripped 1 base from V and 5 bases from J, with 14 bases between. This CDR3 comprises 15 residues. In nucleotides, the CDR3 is TGTGCCAGCAGTTACTGGGAGAGGGGGATGGAGACCCAGTACTTC. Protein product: CASSYWERGMETQYF.

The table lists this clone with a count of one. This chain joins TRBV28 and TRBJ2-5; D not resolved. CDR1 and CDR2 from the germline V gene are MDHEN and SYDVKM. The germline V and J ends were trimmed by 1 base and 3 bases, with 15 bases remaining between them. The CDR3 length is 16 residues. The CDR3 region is CASSLFLRRGEETQYF. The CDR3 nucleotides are TGTGCCAGCAGTTTATTTCTCCGGCGCGGTGAAGAGACCCAGTACTTC.

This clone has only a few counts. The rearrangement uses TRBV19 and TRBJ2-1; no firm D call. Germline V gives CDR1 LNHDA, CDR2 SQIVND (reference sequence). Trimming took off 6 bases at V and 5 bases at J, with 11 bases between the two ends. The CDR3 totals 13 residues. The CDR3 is CASRERRNNEQFF. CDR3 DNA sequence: TGTGCCAGTAGAGAGCGCCGTAACAATGAGCAGTTCTTC.

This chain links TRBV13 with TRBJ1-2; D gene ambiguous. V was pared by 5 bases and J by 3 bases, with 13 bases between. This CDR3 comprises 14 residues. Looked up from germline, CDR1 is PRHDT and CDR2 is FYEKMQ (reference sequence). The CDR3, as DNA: TGTGCCAGCAGCCCCCGGGGAGTTGACTATGGCTACACCTTC. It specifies CASSPRGVDYGYTF.

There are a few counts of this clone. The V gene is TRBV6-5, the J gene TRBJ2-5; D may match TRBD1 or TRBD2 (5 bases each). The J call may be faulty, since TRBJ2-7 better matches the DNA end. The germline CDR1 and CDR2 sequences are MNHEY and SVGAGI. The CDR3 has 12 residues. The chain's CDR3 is CASSLPGGEQYF. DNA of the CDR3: TGTGCCAGCAGTTTGCCTGGGGGCGAGCAGTACTTC.

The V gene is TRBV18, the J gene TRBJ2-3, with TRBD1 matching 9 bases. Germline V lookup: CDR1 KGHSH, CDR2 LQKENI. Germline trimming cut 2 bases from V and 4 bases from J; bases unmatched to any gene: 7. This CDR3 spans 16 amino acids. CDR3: CASSPGRTGASDTQYF. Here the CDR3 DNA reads TGTGCCAGCTCACCAGGGAGGACAGGGGCTTCAGATACGCAGTATTTT.

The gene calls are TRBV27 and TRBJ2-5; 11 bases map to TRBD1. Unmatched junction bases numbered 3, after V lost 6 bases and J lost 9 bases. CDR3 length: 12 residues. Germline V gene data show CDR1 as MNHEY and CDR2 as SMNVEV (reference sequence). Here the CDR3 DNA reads TGTGCCAGCAGGCTGGGACAGGGGGCCCAGTACTTC. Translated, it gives CASRLGQGAQYF.

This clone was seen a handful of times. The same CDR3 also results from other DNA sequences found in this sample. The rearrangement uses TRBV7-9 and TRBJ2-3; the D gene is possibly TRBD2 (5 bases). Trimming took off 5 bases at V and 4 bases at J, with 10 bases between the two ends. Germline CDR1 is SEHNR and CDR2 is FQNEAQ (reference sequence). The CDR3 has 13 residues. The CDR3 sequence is CASSPRGPDTQYF. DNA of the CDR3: TGTGCCAGCAGCCCGCGAGGGCCAGATACGCAGTATTTT.

The CDR3 DNA follows: TGTGCCAGCAGCTATGACTCCAGCTCCTACAATGAGCAGTTCTTC. This gives the protein CASSYDSSSYNEQFF. J is TRBJ2-1 and V is TRBV5-6; D not resolved. Deletions cut 3 bases from V and 0 bases from J, with 10 bases between. This CDR3 is 15 amino acids long. Germline V gives CDR1 SGHDT, CDR2 YYEEEE.

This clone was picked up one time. CDR3 amino acids: CASSEARITGDKETQYF. The CDR3 DNA sequence: TGTGCCAGCAGTGAAGCGAGGATTACAGGGGACAAAGAGACCCAGTACTTC. The chain links TRBV6-1 to TRBJ2-5; 7 bases line up with TRBD1. Trimming took 0 bases from V and 3 from J; bases not matched to a gene: 10. Germline CDR1 is MNHNS and CDR2 is SASEGT. The CDR3 consists of 17 residues.

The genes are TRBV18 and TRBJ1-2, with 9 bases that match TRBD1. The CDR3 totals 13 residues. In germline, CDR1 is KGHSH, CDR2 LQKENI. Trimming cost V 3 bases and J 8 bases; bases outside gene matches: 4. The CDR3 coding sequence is TGTGCCAGCTCACCGGGGACAGGGAAAGGCTACACCTTC. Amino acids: CASSPGTGKGYTF. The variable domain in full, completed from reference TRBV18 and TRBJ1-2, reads NAGVMQNPRHLVRRRGQEARLRCSPMKGHSHVYWYRQLPEEGLKFMVYLQKENIIDESGMPKERFSAEFPKEGPSILRIQQVVRGDSAAYFCASSPGTGKGYTFGSGTRLTVV.

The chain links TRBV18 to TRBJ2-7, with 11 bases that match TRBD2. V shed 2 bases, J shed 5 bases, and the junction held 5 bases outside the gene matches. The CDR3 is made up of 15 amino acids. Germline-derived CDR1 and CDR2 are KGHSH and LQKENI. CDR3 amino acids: CASSPTSGRGNEQYF. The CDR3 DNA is TGTGCCAGCTCACCAACTAGCGGGAGAGGCAACGAGCAGTACTTC.

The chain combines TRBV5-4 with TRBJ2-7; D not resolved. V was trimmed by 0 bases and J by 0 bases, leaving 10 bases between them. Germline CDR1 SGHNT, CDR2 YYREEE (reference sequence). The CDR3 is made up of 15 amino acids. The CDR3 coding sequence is TGTGCCAGCAGCTTGGCTGCGCTGAGCTCCTACGAGCAGTACTTC. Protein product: CASSLAALSSYEQYF. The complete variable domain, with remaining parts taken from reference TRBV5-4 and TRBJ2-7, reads ETGVTQSPTHLIKTRGQQVTLRCSSQSGHNTVSWYQQALGQGPQFIFQYYREEENGRGNFPPRFSGLQFPNYSSELNVNALELDDSALYLCASSLAALSSYEQYFGPGTRLTVT.

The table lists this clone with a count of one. The CDR3 DNA sequence: TGTGCCAGCAGCCGCACTAGCGGAGCACAAGAGACCCAGTACTTC. The encoded protein is CASSRTSGAQETQYF. This chain links TRBV4-2 with TRBJ2-5; 8 bases align to TRBD2. The CDR3 covers 15 residues. CDR1 LGHNA and CDR2 YNFKEQ come from the germline V gene. V lost 4 bases to trimming and J lost 2 bases; unmatched junction nucleotides: 6.

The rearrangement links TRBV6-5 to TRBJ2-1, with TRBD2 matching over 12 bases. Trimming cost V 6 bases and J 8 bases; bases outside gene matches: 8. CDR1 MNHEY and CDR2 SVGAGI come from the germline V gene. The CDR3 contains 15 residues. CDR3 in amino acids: CASRLQLAGGDEQFF. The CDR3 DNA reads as TGTGCCAGCAGACTACAACTAGCGGGGGGCGATGAGCAGTTCTTC.

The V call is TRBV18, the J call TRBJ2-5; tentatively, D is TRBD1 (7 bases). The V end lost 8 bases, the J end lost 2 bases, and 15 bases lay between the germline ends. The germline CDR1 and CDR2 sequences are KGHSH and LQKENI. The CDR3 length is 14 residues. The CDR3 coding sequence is TGTGCCAGCCGAATGCAGGGGGGTCAAGAGACCCAGTACTTC. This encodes CASRMQGGQETQYF.

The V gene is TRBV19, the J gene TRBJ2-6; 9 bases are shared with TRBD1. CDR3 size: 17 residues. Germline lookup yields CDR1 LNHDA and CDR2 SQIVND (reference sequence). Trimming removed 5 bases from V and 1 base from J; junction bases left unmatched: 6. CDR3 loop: CASSQPGQGSGANVLTF. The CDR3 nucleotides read TGTGCCAGTAGTCAGCCGGGACAGGGTTCTGGGGCCAACGTCCTGACTTTC.

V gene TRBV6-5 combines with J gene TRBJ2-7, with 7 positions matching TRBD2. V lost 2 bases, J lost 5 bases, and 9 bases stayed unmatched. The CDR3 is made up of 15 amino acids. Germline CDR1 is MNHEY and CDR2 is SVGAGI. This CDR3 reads CASSYGTIWTDEQYF. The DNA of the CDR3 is TGTGCCAGCAGTTACGGGACTATTTGGACCGACGAGCAGTACTTC.

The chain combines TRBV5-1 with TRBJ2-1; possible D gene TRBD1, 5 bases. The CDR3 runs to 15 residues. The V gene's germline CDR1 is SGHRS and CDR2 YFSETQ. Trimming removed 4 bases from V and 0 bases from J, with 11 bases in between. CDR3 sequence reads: CASSATVDSYNEQFF. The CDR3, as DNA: TGCGCCAGCAGCGCGACAGTCGACTCCTACAATGAGCAGTTCTTC.

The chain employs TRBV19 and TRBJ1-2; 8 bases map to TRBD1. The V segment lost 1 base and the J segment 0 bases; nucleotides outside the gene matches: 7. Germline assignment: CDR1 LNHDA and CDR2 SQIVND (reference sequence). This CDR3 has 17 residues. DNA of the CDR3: TGTGCCAGTAGTATAGCTCGGACAGGGCGAGCTAACTATGGCTACACCTTC. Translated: CASSIARTGRANYGYTF.

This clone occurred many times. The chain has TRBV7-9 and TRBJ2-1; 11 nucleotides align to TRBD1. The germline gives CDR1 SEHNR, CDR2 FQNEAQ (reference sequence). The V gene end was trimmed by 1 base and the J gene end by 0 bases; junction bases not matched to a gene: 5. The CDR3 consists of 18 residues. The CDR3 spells CASSLVFGTGGSYNEQFF. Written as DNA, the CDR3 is TGTGCCAGCAGCTTAGTGTTCGGGACAGGGGGCTCCTACAATGAGCAGTTCTTC.

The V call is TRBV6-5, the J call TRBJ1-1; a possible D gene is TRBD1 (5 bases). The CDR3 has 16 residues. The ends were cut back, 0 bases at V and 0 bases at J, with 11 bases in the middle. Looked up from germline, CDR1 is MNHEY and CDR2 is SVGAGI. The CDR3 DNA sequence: TGTGCCAGCAGTTACTCGAAACAGGTCATGAACACTGAAGCTTTCTTT. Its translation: CASSYSKQVMNTEAFF.